This paragraph covers one T cell receptor beta chain sequence. Researchers amplified the TCR beta CDR3 regions from RNA transcripts. HTBI primers were used for first-round RT-PCR of the TCR CDR3. TCRdb independently ran MiXCR on the multiplex PCR reads; one entry per CDR3 protein. The table includes some 530,000 distinct CDR3 sequences, 22% detected once. The CDR3 runs 14 residues. Germline V lookup: CDR1 MNHNS, CDR2 SASEGT. Trimming cost V 2 bases and J 5 bases; bases outside gene matches: 4. This sample was taken from a study of T cells in Graves' hyperthyroidism and ophthalmopathy. The receptor was isolated from a woman aged 70-85 years with Graves' ophthalmopathy. Specimen: blood. The chain has TRBV6-1 and TRBJ2-5, with 8 bases matching TRBD2. CDR3 nucleotides: TGTGCCAGCAGTGAATTAGCGGGACGGGAGACCCAGTACTTC. Amino acid sequence: CASSELAGRETQYF.